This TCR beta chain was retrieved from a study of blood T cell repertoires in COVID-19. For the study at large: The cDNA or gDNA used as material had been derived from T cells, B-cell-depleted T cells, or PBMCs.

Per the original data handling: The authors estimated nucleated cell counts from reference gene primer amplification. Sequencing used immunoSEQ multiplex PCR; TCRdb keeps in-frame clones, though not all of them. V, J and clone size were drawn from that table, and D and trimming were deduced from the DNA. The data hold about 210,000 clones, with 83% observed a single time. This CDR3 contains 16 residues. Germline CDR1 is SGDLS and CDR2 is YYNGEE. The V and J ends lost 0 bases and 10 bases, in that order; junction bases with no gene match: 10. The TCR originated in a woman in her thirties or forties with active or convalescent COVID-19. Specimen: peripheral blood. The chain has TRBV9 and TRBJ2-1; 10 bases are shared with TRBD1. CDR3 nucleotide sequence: TGTGCCAGCAGCGTAGTAGGGACAGGGGTGCCCGGGGAGCAGTTCTTC. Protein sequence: CASSVVGTGVPGEQFF.